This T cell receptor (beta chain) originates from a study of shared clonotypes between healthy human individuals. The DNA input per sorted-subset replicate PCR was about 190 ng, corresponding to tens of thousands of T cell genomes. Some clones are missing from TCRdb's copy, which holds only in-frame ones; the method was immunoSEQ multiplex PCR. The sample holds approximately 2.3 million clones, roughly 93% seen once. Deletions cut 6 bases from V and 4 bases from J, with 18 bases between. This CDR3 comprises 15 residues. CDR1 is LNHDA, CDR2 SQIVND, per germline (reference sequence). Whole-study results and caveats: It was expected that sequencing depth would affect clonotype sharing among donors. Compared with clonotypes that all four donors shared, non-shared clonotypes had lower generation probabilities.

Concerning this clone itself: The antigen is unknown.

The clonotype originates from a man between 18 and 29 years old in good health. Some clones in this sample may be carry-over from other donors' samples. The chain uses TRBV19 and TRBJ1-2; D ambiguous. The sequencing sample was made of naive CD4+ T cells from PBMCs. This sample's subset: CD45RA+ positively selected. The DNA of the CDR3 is TGTGCCAGTAGCCAGGACTGGTCGGGGAGCTATGGCTACACCTTC. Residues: CASSQDWSGSYGYTF. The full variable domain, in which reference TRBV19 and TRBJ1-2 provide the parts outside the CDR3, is DGGITQSPKYLFRKEGQNVTLSCEQNLNHDAMYWYRQDPGQGLRLIYYSQIVNDFQKGDIAEGYSVSREKKESFPLTVTSAQKNPTAFYLCASSQDWSGSYGYTFGSGTRLTVV.